A single sample is the source of the 3 T cell receptor beta chains below, sequenced in a study of cytomegalovirus exposure and HLA in healthy donors. Both 60 Vbeta primers and 13 Jbeta primers went into the PCR. Profiled with immunoSEQ multiplex PCR; TCRdb holds only in-frame clones, not every one. The sample holds 80,000 to 95,000 clones, approximately 71% seen once. Sequencing used PBMCs. These receptors were taken from a woman under 30 in good health and CMV-seropositive.

This clone occurred a few times. V usage is TRBV27 and J usage is TRBJ2-2; perhaps TRBD1 as D (6 bases). CDR1 is MNHEY and CDR2 is SMNVEV in the germline V gene (reference sequence). This CDR3 comprises 18 residues. V lost 1 base and J 1 base, leaving 16 bases between the germline ends. CDR3 protein: CASSLWGRYGENTGELFF. The DNA for the CDR3 is TGTGCCAGCAGTTTATGGGGGCGGTACGGGGAGAACACCGGGGAGCTGTTTTTT.

The genes are TRBV9 and TRBJ2-7; TRBD2 matches at 15 bases. Per the germline V gene, CDR1 is SGDLS and CDR2 is YYNGEE. This CDR3 has 15 amino acids. Trimming at V came to 3 bases and at J to 7 bases, leaving 5 bases not matched to a gene. Written as DNA, the CDR3 is TGTGCCAGCAGCGAGGGACTAGCGGGAGGTGGGGAGCAGTACTTC. Protein sequence: CASSEGLAGGGEQYF.

The chain combines TRBV30 with TRBJ2-7; D remains ambiguous. The V and J ends lost 0 bases and 5 bases respectively, with 5 bases between them. This CDR3 comprises 11 residues. Germline assignment: CDR1 GTSNPN and CDR2 SVGIG (reference sequence). CDR3 DNA sequence: TGTGCCTGGAGTGTTAGTGACGAGCAGTACTTC. It is translated as CAWSVSDEQYF.